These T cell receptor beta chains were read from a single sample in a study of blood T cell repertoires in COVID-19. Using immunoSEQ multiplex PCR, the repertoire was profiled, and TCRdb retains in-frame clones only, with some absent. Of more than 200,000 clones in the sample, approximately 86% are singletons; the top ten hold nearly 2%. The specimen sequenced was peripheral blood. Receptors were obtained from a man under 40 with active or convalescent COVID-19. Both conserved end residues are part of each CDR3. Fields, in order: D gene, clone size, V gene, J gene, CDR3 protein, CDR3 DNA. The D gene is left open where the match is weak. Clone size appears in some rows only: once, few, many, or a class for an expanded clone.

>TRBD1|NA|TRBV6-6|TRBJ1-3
CASSAGQLTGNTIYF
TGTGCCAGCAGTGCGGGACAGCTCACTGGAAACACCATATATTTT
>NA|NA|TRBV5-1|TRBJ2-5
CASQPQGGTQYF
TGCGCCAGTCAGCCACAGGGTGGGACCCAGTACTTC
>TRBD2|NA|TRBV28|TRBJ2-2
CASSFTLLAGNTGELFF
TGTGCCAGCAGTTTTACCCTACTAGCGGGAAACACCGGGGAGCTGTTTTTT
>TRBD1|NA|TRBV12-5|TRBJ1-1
CASGFGQGKNTEAFF
TGTGCTAGTGGTTTCGGACAGGGAAAGAACACTGAAGCTTTCTTT
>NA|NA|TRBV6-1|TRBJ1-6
CASSEWQGTNSPLHF
TGTGCCAGCAGTGAGTGGCAGGGGACCAATTCACCCCTCCACTTT
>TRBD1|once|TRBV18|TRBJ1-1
CASSTGTGRTEAFF
TGTGCCAGCTCAACCGGGACAGGGCGGACTGAAGCTTTCTTT
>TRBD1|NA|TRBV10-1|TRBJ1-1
CASSVLGQGNDVEAFF
TGCGCCAGCAGTGTCCTGGGACAGGGTAACGATGTTGAAGCTTTCTTT
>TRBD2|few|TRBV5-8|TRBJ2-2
CASSTGLAANTGELFF
TGTGCCAGCAGCACCGGACTAGCGGCGAACACCGGGGAGCTGTTTTTT
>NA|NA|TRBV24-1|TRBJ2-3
CATSDRGSADTQYF
TGTGCCACCAGTGACCGCGGATCAGCAGATACGCAGTATTTT
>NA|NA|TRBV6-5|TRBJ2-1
CASSSRGTYNEQFF
TGTGCCAGCAGCTCCCGGGGTACCTACAATGAGCAGTTCTTC
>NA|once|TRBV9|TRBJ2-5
CASSVGGSQETQYF
TGTGCCAGCAGCGTAGGTGGGAGCCAAGAGACCCAGTACTTC
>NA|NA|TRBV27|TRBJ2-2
CASKLVNLSGELFF
TGTGCCAGCAAACTAGTGAACTTGTCCGGGGAGCTGTTTTTT
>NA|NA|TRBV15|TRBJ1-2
CATSRDQGLRAYGYTF
TGTGCCACCAGCAGAGATCAGGGCCTCAGGGCTTATGGCTACACCTTC
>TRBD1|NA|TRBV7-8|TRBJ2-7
CASSPGGISSYEQYF
TGTGCCAGCAGCCCAGGGGGCATTAGCTCCTACGAGCAGTACTTC
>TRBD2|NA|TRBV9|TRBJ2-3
CASSVGKGLAESTDTQYF
TGTGCCAGCAGCGTAGGTAAGGGACTAGCGGAGAGCACAGATACGCAGTATTTT
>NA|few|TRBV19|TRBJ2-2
CASSRTSNTGELFF
TGTGCCAGTAGTAGGACAAGTAACACCGGGGAGCTGTTTTTT
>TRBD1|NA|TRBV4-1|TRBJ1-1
CASSQRQGASNTEAFF
TGCGCCAGCAGCCAAAGACAGGGGGCGAGCAACACTGAAGCTTTCTTT
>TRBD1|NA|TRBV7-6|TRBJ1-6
CASSHRDSEANSPLHF
TGTGCCAGCAGCCACCGGGACAGCGAAGCGAATTCACCCCTCCACTTT
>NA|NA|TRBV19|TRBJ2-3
CASSIAGGPWSTDTQYF
TGTGCCAGTAGTATAGCAGGGGGGCCGTGGTCCACAGATACGCAGTATTTT
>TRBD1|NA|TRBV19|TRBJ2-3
CASSTTGLSTDTQYF
TGTGCCAGTAGTACGACAGGGTTAAGCACAGATACGCAGTATTTT
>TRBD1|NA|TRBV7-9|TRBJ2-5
CASSFGQQGAETQYF
TGTGCCAGCAGTTTCGGACAGCAGGGGGCAGAGACCCAGTACTTC
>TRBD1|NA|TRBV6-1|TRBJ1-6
CASSESALDRDWYSPLHF
TGTGCCAGCAGTGAAAGTGCTCTCGACAGGGATTGGTATTCACCCCTCCACTTT
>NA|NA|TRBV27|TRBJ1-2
CASSQTLRDGYTF
TGTGCCAGCAGTCAAACCCTACGGGATGGCTACACCTTC
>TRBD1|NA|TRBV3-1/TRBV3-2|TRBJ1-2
CASSHDRGGYGYTF
TGTGCCAGCAGCCATGACAGGGGAGGCTATGGCTACACCTTC
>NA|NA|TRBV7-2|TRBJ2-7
CASSELATEQYF
TGTGCCAGCAGCGAGTTAGCTACCGAGCAGTACTTC
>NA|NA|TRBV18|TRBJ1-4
CASSPTDRSNEKLFF
TGTGCCAGCTCACCAACGGACAGAAGTAATGAAAAACTGTTTTTT
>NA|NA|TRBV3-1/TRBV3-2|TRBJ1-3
CASSQDTELVTGNTIYF
TGTGCCAGCAGCCAAGATACCGAGTTAGTTACTGGAAACACCATATATTTT
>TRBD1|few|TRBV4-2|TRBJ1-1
CASSQAPGTENTEAFF
TGTGCCAGCAGCCAAGCCCCCGGGACAGAGAACACTGAAGCTTTCTTT
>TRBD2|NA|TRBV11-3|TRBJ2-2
CASSLVGGDTGELFF
TGTGCCAGCAGCTTAGTCGGGGGGGATACCGGGGAGCTGTTTTTT
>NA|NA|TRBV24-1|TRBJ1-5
CATSDLPRGISQPQHF
TGTGCCACCAGTGATTTGCCCAGGGGCATCAGTCAGCCCCAGCATTTT
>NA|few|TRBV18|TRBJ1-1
CASSPLENTEAFF
TGTGCCAGCTCACCACTAGAGAACACTGAAGCTTTCTTT
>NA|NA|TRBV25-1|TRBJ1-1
CASSSEGFNTEAFF
TGTGCCAGCAGTAGCGAGGGCTTTAACACTGAAGCTTTCTTT
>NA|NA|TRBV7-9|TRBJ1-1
CASSTRGGENTEAFF
TGTGCCAGCAGTACACGGGGGGGCGAAAACACTGAAGCTTTCTTT
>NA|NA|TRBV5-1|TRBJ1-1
CASSLVGEDTEAFF
TGCGCCAGCAGCTTGGTTGGGGAGGACACTGAAGCTTTCTTT
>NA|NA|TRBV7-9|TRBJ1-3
CASSRPGGTAGNTIYF
TGTGCCAGCAGCAGGCCCGGGGGTACGGCTGGAAACACCATATATTTT
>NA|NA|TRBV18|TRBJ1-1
CASSLPGTAGEAFF
TGTGCCAGCTCATTACCCGGGACTGCCGGAGAAGCTTTCTTT
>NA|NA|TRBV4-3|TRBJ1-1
CASSQEPGTEAFF
TGCGCCAGCAGCCAGGAACCCGGGACTGAAGCTTTCTTT